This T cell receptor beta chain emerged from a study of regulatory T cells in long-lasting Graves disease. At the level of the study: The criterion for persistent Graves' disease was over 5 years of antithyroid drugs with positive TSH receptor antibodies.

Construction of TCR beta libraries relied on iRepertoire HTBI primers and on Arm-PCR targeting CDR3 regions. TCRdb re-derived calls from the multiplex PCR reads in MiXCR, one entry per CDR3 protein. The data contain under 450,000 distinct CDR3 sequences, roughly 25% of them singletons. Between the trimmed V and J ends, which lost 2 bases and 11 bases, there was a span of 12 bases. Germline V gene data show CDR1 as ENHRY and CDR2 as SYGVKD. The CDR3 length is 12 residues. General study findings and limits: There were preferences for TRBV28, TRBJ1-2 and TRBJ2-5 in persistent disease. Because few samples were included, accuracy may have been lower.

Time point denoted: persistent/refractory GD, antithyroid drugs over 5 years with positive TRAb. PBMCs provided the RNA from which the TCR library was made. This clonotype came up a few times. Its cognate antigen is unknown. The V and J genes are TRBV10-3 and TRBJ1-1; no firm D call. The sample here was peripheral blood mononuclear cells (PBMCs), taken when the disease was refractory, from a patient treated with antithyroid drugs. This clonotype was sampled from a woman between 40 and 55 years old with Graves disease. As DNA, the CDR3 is TGTGCCATCAGTGAGGCGGCTTCTTGGGCTTTCTTT. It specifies CAISEAASWAFF.